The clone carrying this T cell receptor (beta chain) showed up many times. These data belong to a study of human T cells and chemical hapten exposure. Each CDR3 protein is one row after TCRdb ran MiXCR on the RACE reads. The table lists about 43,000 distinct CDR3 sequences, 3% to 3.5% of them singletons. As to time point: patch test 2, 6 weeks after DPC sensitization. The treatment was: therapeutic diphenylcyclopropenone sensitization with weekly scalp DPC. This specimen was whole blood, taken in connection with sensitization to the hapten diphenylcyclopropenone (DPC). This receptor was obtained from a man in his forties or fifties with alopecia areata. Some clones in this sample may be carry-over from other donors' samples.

DNA of the CDR3: TGTGCCAGCAGGCCCGGTGGCAGCACAGATACGCAGTATTTT. Amino acid sequence: CASRPGGSTDTQYF. The rearrangement joins TRBV6-6 to TRBJ2-3; no reliable D call. Trimming pared 6 bases from V and 0 bases from J, leaving 10 bases between. The CDR3 loop spans 14 amino acids. Germline lookup yields CDR1 MNHNY and CDR2 SVGAGI (reference sequence).